The sequence of this T cell receptor (beta chain) was determined in a study of T-cell reconstitution after alpha-beta-depleted transplantation in children. This sample's TCRbeta library carried unique molecular identifier barcodes. Using its own MiXCR run on the PCR reads, TCRdb lists one record per CDR3 protein. The sample consists of some 600,000 distinct CDR3 sequences, approximately 17% of them appearing once. V lost 1 base and J 4 bases, leaving 8 bases between the germline ends. The CDR3 covers 14 residues. Per the germline V gene, CDR1 is SGHVS and CDR2 is FQNEAQ. This rearrangement joins TRBV7-8 to TRBJ1-3; D call uncertain. The specimen was PBMCs from the stem cell graft donor, collected from the stem cell graft. The sequence derives from a human donor who donated a stem cell graft to a child with acute myeloid leukemia. This CDR3 reads CASSLGSQGNTIYF. The CDR3 DNA reads TGTGCCAGCAGCTTAGGAAGTCAAGGAAACACCATATATTTT.